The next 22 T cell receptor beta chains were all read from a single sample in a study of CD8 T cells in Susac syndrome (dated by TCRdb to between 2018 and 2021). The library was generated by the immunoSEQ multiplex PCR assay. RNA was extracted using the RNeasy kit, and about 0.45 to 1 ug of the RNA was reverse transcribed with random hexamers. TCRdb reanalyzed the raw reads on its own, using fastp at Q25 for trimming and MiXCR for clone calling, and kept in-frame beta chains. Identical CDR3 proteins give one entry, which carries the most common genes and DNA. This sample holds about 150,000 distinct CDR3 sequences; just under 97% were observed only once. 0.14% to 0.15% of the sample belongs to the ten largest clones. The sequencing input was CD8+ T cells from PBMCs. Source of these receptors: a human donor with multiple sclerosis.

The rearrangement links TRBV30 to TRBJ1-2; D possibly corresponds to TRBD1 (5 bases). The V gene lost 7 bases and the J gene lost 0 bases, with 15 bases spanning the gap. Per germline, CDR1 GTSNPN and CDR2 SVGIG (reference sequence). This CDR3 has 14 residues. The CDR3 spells CASQGMTTNYGYTF. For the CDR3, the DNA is TGTGCCTCGCAGGGCATGACTACTAACTATGGCTACACCTTC.

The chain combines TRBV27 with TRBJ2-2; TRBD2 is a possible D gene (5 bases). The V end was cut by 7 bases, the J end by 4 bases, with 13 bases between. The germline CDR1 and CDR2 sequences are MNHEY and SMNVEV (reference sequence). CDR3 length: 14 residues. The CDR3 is CASTPGLGTGELFF. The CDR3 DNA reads TGTGCCAGCACTCCGGGGTTGGGCACCGGGGAGCTGTTTTTT.

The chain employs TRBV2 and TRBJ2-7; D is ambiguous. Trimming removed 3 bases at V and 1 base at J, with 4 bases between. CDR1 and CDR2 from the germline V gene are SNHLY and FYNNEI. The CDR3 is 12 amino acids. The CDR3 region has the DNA TGTGCCAGCAGTGACACTTCCTACGAGCAGTACGTC. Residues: CASSDTSYEQYV.

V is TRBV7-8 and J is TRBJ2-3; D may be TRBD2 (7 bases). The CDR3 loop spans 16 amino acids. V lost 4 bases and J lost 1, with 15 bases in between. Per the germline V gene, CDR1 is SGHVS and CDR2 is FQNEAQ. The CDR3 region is CASSYLGGLGTDTQYF. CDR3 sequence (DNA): TGTGCCAGCAGCTACCTGGGGGGGCTAGGCACAGATACGCAGTATTTT.

The CDR3 region has the DNA TGTGCCAGCAGCGTAGAGGACAGCTCCTACAATGAGCAGTTCTTC. Its protein product is CASSVEDSSYNEQFF. The gene calls are TRBV9 and TRBJ2-1; D is perhaps TRBD1 (6 bases). In germline, CDR1 is SGDLS, CDR2 YYNGEE. The CDR3 runs 15 residues. V was cut by 0 bases and J by 0 bases, with 7 bases left in between.

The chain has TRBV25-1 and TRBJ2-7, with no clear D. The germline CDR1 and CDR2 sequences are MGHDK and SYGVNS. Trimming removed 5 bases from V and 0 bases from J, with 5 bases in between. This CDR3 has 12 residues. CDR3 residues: CASSRTSYEQYF. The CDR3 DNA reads TGTGCCAGCAGTCGGACCTCCTACGAGCAGTACTTC.

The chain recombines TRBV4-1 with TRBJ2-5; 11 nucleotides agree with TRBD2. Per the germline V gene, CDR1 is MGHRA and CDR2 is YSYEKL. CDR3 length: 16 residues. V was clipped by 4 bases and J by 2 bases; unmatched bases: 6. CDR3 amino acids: CASSPRTSGFQETQYF. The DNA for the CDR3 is TGCGCCAGCAGCCCGCGGACTAGCGGGTTTCAAGAGACCCAGTACTTC.

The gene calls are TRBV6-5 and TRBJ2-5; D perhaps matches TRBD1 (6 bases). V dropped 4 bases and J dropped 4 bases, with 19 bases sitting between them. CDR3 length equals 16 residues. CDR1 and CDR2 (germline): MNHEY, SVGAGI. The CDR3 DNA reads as TGTGCCAGCAGTTCCACAGGGTCGAAGTCGAGAGAGACCCAGTACTTC. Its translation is CASSSTGSKSRETQYF.

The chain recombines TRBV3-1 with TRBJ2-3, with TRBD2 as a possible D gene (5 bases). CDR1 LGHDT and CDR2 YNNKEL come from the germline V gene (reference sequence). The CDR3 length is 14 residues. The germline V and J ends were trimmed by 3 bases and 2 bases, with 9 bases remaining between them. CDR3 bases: TGTGCCAGCAGCCAGGGGAGCCTCACAGATACGCAGTATTTT. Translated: CASSQGSLTDTQYF.

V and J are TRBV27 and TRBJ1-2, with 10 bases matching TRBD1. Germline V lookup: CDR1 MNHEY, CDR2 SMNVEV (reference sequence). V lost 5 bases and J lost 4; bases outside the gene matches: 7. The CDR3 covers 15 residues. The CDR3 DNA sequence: TGTGCCAGCAGTGCATCCGGGACAGGGGTCTATGGCTACACCTTC. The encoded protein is CASSASGTGVYGYTF.

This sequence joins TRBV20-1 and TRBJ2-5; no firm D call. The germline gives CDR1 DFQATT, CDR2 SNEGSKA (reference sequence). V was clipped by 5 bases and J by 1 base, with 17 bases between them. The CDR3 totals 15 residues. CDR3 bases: TGCAGTGCTGCCCGCCCGACTGTGCCCCAAGAGACCCAGTACTTC. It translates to CSAARPTVPQETQYF.

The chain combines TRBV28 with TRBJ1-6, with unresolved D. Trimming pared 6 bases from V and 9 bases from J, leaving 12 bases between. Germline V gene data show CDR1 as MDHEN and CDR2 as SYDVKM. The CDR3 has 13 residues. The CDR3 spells CASSKGSTSPLHF. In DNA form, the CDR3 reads TGTGCCAGCAGCAAGGGTAGTACTTCACCCCTCCACTTT. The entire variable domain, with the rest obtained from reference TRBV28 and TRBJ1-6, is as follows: DVKVTQSSRYLVKRTGEKVFLECVQDMDHENMFWYRQDPGLGLRLIYFSYDVKMKEKGDIPEGYSVSREKKERFSLILESASTNQTSMYLCASSKGSTSPLHFGNGTRLTVT.

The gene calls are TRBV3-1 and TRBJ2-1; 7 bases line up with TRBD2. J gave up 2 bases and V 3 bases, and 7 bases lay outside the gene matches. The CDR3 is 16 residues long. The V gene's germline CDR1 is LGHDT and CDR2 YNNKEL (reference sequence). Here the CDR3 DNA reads TGTGCCAGCAGCCAGGGAGGGGCGAAGGCCTACAATGAGCAGTTCTTC. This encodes CASSQGGAKAYNEQFF.

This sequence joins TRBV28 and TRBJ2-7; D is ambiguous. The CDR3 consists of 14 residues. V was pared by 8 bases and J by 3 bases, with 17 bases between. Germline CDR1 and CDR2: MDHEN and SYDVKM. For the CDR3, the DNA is TGTGCCAGCGTCCTCACCCGGTGGGGCTACGAGCAGTACGTC. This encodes CASVLTRWGYEQYV.

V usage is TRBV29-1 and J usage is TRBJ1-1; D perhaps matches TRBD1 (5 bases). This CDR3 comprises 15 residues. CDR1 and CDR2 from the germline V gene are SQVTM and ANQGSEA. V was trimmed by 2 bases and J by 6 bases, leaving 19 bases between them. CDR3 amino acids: CSVETPLRGRAEAFF. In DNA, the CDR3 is TGCAGCGTTGAAACGCCGCTCCGGGGCCGCGCTGAAGCTTTCTTT.

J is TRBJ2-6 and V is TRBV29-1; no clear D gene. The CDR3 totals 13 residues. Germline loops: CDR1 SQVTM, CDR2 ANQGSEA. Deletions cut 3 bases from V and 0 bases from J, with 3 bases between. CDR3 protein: CSVESSGANVLTF. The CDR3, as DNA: TGCAGCGTTGAGTCCTCTGGGGCCAACGTCCTGACTTTC.

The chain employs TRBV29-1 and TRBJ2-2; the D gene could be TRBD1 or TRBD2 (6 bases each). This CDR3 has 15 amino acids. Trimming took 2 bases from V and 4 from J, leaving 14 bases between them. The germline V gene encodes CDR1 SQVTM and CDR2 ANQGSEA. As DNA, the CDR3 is TGCAGCGTTGAATGGGGGCGGGGAGCCACCGGGGAGCTGTTTTTT. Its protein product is CSVEWGRGATGELFF.

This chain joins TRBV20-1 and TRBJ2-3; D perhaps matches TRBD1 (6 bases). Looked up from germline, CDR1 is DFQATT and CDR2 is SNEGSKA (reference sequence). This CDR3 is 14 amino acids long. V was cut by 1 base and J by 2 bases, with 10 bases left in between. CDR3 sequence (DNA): TGCAGTGCTAGAGCGGCAGGGGCCACAGATACGCAGTATTTT. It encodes CSARAAGATDTQYF.

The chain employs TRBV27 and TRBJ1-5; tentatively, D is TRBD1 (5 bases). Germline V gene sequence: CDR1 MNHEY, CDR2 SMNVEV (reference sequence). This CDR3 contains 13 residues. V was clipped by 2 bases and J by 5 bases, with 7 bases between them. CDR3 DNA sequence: TGTGCCAGCAGTTTAGGGGACCATCAGCCCCAGCATTTT. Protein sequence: CASSLGDHQPQHF.

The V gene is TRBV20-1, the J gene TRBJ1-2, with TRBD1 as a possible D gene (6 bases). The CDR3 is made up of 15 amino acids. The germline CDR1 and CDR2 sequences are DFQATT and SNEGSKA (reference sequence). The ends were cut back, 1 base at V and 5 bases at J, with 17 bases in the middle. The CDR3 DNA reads TGCAGTGCTAGAGGTCCGGGGGGCGCCAGATATGGCTACACCTTC. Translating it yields CSARGPGGARYGYTF.

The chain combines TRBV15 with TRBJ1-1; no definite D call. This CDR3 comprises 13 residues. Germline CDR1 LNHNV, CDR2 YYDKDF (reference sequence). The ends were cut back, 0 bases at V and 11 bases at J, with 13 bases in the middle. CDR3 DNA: TGTGCCACCAGCAGAGACGGGGTGGCAAGCGCTTTCTTT. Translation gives CATSRDGVASAFF.

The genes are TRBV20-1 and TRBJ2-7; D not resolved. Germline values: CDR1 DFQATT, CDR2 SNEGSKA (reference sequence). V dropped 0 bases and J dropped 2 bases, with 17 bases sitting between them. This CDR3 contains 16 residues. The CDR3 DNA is TGCAGTGCTAGAGATATTCAGGATCCGTCGCCCTACGAGCAGTACGTC. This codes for CSARDIQDPSPYEQYV.